This entry features one T cell receptor beta chain sequence. The antigen is undetermined. The data originate from a study of cytomegalovirus exposure and HLA in healthy donors. About the research overall: Unique TCR beta sequences numbering some 120 million came from 150 million to 200 million T cells in an earlier analysis. Study-level points and caveats: A missense DCLRE1C variant was associated with V- and J-gene trimming of TCR beta chains in a later analysis, and an independent cohort replicated the association. The authors listed 150 to 200 TCR beta chains as cytomegalovirus-associated.

The germline CDR1 and CDR2 sequences are MDHEN and SYDVKM. Trimming removed 2 bases from V and 0 bases from J, with 16 bases in between. The CDR3 sequence is 18 residues long. Primers included in the PCR were 60 Vbeta and 13 Jbeta primers. Only in-frame clones appear in the TCRdb table, and some are missing; sequencing was by immunoSEQ multiplex PCR. The data show about 140,000 clones, with 65% to 70% seen just once and 1.6% held by the top ten. While unrecorded immune exposures were likely, the donors were nominally healthy when sampled. What was sequenced was PBMCs. The chain joins TRBV28 to TRBJ1-4, with D tentatively TRBD1 (6 bases). This receptor was obtained from a human donor in good health. CDR3 amino acids: CASSLSMWGRATNEKLFF. CDR3 nucleotide sequence: TGTGCCAGCAGTTTAAGTATGTGGGGGCGCGCAACTAATGAAAAACTGTTTTTT.